These 11 T cell receptor beta chains originate from one sample sequenced in a study of cytomegalovirus exposure and HLA in healthy donors. Assay used: immunoSEQ multiplex PCR; TCRdb lists only in-frame clones, some missing. In the table there are 65,000 or so clones, about 91% of which are singletons. Sequenced input: PBMCs. The receptors were sampled from a woman in her late teens or twenties in good health and CMV-seronegative.

This clone was recorded only once. J is TRBJ1-5 and V is TRBV10-3, with 7 bases fitting TRBD1. The CDR3 length is 13 residues. Looked up from germline, CDR1 is ENHRY and CDR2 is SYGVKD. The junction had 8 bases not matched to a gene; V was cut back by 10 bases and J by 5 bases. The CDR3: CATRQGLYQPQHF. In DNA, the CDR3 is TGTGCCACCCGACAGGGTTTATATCAGCCCCAGCATTTT.

The genes are TRBV4-1 and TRBJ1-2, with D perhaps TRBD1 (5 bases). CDR1 and CDR2 from the germline V gene are MGHRA and YSYEKL. Between the trimmed V and J ends, which lost 5 bases and 6 bases, there was a span of 16 bases. The CDR3 is made up of 14 amino acids. The CDR3 bases are TGCGCCAGCAGCTCACGACAGCCTATTAATGGCTACACCTTC. Residues: CASSSRQPINGYTF.

This chain joins TRBV5-1 and TRBJ2-7; TRBD1 agrees at 7 bases. V shed 4 bases, J shed 3 bases, and the junction held 4 bases outside the gene matches. Germline assignment: CDR1 SGHRS and CDR2 YFSETQ. This CDR3 comprises 13 residues. The CDR3 DNA reads as TGCGCCAGCAGCAGGGACAGAGACTACGAGCAGTACTTC. This gives the protein CASSRDRDYEQYF.

This chain joins TRBV2 and TRBJ2-2; D is possibly TRBD1 (6 bases). Trimming removed 6 bases at V and 3 bases at J, with 11 bases between. This CDR3 is 14 amino acids long. Germline V gene lookup returns CDR1 SNHLY and CDR2 FYNNEI. CDR3 residues: CASRAGTHTGELFF. The CDR3, as DNA: TGTGCCAGCAGGGCAGGGACACACACCGGGGAGCTGTTTTTT.

The chain employs TRBV10-3 and TRBJ2-5; 8 nucleotides align to TRBD1. The CDR3 length is 13 residues. Germline trimming cut 11 bases from V and 0 bases from J; bases unmatched to any gene: 5. Per germline, CDR1 ENHRY and CDR2 SYGVKD. CDR3 amino acids: CASGQEYQETQYF. In DNA form, the CDR3 reads TGTGCCTCGGGACAGGAGTACCAAGAGACCCAGTACTTC.

V is TRBV19 and J is TRBJ2-3; perhaps TRBD2 as D (5 bases). Trimming stripped 8 bases from V and 4 bases from J, with 10 bases between. The CDR3 is 12 amino acids. Looked up from germline, CDR1 is LNHDA and CDR2 is SQIVND (reference sequence). CDR3 DNA: TGTGCCAGTGGGGAGCGGTCAGATACGCAGTATTTT. It codes for CASGERSDTQYF.

This chain connects TRBV6-5 to TRBJ1-2; the D is unclear. Germline CDR1 reads MNHEY; CDR2 reads SVGAGI. The CDR3 runs 13 residues. Trimming took 2 bases from V and 1 from J, leaving 5 bases between them. The CDR3 region is CASSYPGNYGYTF. In nucleotides, the CDR3 is TGTGCCAGCAGTTACCCGGGTAACTATGGCTACACCTTC.

This clone was found once. The genes are TRBV29-1 and TRBJ2-3; TRBD1 is a possible D gene (6 bases). Looked up from germline, CDR1 is SQVTM and CDR2 is ANQGSEA. Trimming cost V 0 bases and J 4 bases, with 14 bases left between them. The CDR3 is 15 residues long. The chain's CDR3 is CSVEDWAGAADTQYF. CDR3 DNA: TGCAGCGTTGAAGATTGGGCAGGGGCGGCAGATACGCAGTATTTT.

The chain uses TRBV10-3 and TRBJ1-1, with 7 bases identical to TRBD1. The CDR3 sequence is 13 residues long. Trimming removed 11 bases from V and 3 bases from J; junction bases left unmatched: 9. From germline, CDR1 is ENHRY and CDR2 SYGVKD. This CDR3 reads CAARDRADTEAFF. The CDR3 nucleotides are TGTGCCGCCCGAGACAGGGCGGACACTGAAGCTTTCTTT.

J is TRBJ2-7 and V is TRBV7-3; a possible D gene is TRBD2 (6 bases). This CDR3 is built from 14 residues. Trimming shortened V by 4 bases and J by 2 bases, and 12 bases separated the two germline ends. Germline V gene lookup returns CDR1 SGHTA and CDR2 FQGTGA. CDR3 loop: CASSYDGGPYEQYF. CDR3 DNA sequence: TGTGCCAGCAGCTACGACGGGGGTCCCTACGAGCAGTACTTC. Using reference TRBV7-3 and TRBJ2-7 for the parts outside the CDR3, the full variable domain is GAGVSQTPSNKVTEKGKYVELRCDPISGHTALYWYRQSLGQGPEFLIYFQGTGAADDSGLPNDRFFAVRPEGSVSTLKIQRTERGDSAVYLCASSYDGGPYEQYFGPGTRLTVT.

A single count supports this clone. V gene TRBV13 combines with J gene TRBJ2-2; 8 bases map to TRBD1. This CDR3 has 16 residues. Germline CDR1 reads PRHDT; CDR2 reads FYEKMQ (reference sequence). Trimming at V came to 3 bases and at J to 5 bases, leaving 8 bases not matched to a gene. CDR3 region: CASSLIGQGVTGELFF. In DNA form, the CDR3 reads TGTGCCAGCAGCTTGATTGGACAGGGTGTAACCGGGGAGCTGTTTTTT.